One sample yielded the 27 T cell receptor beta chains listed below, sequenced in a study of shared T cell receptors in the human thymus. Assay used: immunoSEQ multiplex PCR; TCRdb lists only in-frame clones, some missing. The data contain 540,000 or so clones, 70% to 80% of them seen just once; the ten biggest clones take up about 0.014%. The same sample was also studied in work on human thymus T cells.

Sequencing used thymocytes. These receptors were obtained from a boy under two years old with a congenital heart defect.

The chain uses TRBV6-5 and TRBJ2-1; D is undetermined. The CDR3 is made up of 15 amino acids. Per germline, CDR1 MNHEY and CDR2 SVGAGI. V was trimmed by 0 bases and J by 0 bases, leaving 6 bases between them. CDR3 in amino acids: CASSYSAPSYNEQFF. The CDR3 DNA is TGTGCCAGCAGTTACTCCGCGCCCTCCTACAATGAGCAGTTCTTC.

CDR3 sequence reads: CASAELGSYEQYF. Written as DNA, the CDR3 is TGTGCCAGCGCTGAACTAGGGTCCTACGAGCAGTACTTC. V is TRBV7-6 and J is TRBJ2-7; tentatively, D is TRBD2 (5 bases). V was pared by 8 bases and J by 1 base, with 12 bases between. CDR3 size: 13 residues. Germline V gives CDR1 SGHVS, CDR2 FNYEAQ.

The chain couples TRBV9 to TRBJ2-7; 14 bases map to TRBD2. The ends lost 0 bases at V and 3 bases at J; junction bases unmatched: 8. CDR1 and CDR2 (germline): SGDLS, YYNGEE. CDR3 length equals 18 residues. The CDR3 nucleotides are TGTGCCAGCAGCGTAGCCGGGACTAGCGGGAGTGAGTTCTACGAGCAGTACTTC. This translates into CASSVAGTSGSEFYEQYF.

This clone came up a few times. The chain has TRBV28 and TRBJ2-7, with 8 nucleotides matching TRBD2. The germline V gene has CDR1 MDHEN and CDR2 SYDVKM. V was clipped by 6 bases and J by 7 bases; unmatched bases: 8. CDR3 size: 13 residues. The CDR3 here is CASRVTGGREQYF. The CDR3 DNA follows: TGTGCCAGCAGGGTAACGGGAGGGCGGGAGCAGTACTTC. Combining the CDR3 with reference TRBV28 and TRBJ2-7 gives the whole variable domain DVKVTQSSRYLVKRTGEKVFLECVQDMDHENMFWYRQDPGLGLRLIYFSYDVKMKEKGDIPEGYSVSREKKERFSLILESASTNQTSMYLCASRVTGGREQYFGPGTRLTVT.

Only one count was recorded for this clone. DNA for the CDR3: TGTGCCAGCACCTCGCTCTGGGGCAGGGAAGGTGCCTACGAGCAGTACTTC. Protein: CASTSLWGREGAYEQYF. This chain connects TRBV7-8 to TRBJ2-7, with D tentatively TRBD1 (5 bases). V gave up 7 bases and J gave up 2 bases, with 24 bases separating them. Germline loops: CDR1 SGHVS, CDR2 FQNEAQ. The CDR3 runs to 17 residues.

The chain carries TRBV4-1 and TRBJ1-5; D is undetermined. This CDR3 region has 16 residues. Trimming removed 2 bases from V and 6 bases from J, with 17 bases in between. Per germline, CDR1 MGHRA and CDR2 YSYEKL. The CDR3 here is CASSQNADIFTQPQHF. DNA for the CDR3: TGCGCCAGCAGCCAAAACGCTGACATATTCACTCAGCCCCAGCATTTT.

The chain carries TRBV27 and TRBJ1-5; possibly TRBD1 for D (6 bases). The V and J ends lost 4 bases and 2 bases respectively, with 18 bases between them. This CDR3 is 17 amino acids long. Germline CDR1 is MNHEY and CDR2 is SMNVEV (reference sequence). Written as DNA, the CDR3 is TGTGCCAGCAGTTCCGACTGCCTGTACAGGGGCAATCAGCCCCAGCATTTT. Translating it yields CASSSDCLYRGNQPQHF.

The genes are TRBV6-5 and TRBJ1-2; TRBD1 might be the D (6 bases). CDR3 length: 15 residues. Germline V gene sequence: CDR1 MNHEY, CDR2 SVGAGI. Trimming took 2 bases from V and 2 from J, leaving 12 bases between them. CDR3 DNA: TGTGCCAGCAGTTACCGCGGGGGCGCCAACTATGGCTACACCTTC. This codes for CASSYRGGANYGYTF.

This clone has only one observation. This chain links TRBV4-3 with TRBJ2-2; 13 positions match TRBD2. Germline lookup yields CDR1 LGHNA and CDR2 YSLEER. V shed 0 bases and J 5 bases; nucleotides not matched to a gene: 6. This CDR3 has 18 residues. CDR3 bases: TGCGCCAGCAGCCAAGAAGGACTAGCGGGAGTAAAAACCGGGGAGCTGTTTTTT. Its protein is CASSQEGLAGVKTGELFF.

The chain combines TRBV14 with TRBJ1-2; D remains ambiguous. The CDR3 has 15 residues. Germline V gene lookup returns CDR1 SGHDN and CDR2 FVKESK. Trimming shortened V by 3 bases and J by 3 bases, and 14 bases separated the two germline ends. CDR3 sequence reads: CASSHEAGIHYGYTF. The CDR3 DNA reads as TGTGCCAGCAGCCACGAAGCAGGAATTCACTATGGCTACACCTTC.

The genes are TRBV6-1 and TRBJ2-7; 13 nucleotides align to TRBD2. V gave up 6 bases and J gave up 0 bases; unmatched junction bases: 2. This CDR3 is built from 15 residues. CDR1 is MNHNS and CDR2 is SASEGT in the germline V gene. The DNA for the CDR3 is TGTGCCAGCAGAGGACTAGCGGGGGCCTCCTACGAGCAGTACTTC. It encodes CASRGLAGASYEQYF.

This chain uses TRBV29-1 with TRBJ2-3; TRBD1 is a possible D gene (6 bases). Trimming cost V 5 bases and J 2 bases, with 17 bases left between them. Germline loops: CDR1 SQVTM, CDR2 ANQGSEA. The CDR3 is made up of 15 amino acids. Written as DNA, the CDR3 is TGCAGCGTTCTACCACAGGGTGGGGTCACAGATACGCAGTATTTT. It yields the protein CSVLPQGGVTDTQYF.

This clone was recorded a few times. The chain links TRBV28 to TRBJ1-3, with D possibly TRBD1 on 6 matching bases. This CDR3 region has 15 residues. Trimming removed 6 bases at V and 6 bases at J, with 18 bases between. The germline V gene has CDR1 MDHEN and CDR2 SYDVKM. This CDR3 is CASSPPGQMKNTIYF. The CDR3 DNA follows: TGTGCCAGCAGCCCCCCCGGACAGATGAAAAACACCATATATTTT.

The CDR3 protein is CASSEALLVGDRGRISGANVLTF. In DNA, the CDR3 is TGTGCCAGCAGTGAAGCGCTTTTGGTGGGGGACAGGGGTCGAATCTCTGGGGCCAACGTCCTGACTTTC. The rearrangement links TRBV6-1 to TRBJ2-6; 10 bases are a match to TRBD1. The V segment lost 0 bases and the J segment 0 bases; nucleotides outside the gene matches: 17. This CDR3 contains 23 residues. Germline CDR1 reads MNHNS; CDR2 reads SASEGT.

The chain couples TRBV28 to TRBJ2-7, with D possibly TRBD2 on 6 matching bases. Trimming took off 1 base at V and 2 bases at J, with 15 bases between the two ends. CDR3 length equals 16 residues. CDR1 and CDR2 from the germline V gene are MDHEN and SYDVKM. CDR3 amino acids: CASSLSPGGIAYEQYF. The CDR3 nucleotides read TGTGCCAGCAGTTTATCTCCTGGCGGGATTGCCTACGAGCAGTACTTC.

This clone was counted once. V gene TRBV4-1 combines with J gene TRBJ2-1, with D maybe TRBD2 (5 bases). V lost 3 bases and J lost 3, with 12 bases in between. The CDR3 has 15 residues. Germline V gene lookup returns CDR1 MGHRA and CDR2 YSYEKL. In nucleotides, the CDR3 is TGCGCCAGCAGCCACCCCCTCCGGGGCTACAATGAGCAGTTCTTC. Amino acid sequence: CASSHPLRGYNEQFF.

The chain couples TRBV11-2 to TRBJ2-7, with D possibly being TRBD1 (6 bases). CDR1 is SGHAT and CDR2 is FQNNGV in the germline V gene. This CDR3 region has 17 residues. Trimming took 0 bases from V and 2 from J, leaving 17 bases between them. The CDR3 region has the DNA TGTGCCAGCAGCTTAGAGCCGAACCGGGACAACACCTACGAGCAGTACTTC. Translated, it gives CASSLEPNRDNTYEQYF. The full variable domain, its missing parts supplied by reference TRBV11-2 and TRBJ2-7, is EAGVAQSPRYKIIEKRQSVAFWCNPISGHATLYWYQQILGQGPKLLIQFQNNGVVDDSQLPKDRFSAERLKGVDSTLKIQPAKLEDSAVYLCASSLEPNRDNTYEQYFGPGTRLTVT.

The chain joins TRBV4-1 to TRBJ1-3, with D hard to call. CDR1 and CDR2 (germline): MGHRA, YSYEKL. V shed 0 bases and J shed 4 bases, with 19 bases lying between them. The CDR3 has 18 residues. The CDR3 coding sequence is TGCGCCAGCAGCCAAGATGGTTGGGAGGGAAGAGTGGGAAACACCATATATTTT. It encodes CASSQDGWEGRVGNTIYF.

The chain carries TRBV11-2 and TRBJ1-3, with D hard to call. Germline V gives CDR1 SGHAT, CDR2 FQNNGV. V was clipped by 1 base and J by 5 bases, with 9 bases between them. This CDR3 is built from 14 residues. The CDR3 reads CASSLGAHRNTIYF. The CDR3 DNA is TGTGCCAGCAGCTTAGGGGCCCATCGAAACACCATATATTTT. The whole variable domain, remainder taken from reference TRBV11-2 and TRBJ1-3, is EAGVAQSPRYKIIEKRQSVAFWCNPISGHATLYWYQQILGQGPKLLIQFQNNGVVDDSQLPKDRFSAERLKGVDSTLKIQPAKLEDSAVYLCASSLGAHRNTIYFGEGSWLTVV.

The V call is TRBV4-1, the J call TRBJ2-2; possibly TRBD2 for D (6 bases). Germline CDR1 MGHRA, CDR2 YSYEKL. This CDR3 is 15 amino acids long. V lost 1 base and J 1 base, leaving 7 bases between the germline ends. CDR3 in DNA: TGCGCCAGCAGCCAAGGGACTAAGAACACCGGGGAGCTGTTTTTT. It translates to CASSQGTKNTGELFF.

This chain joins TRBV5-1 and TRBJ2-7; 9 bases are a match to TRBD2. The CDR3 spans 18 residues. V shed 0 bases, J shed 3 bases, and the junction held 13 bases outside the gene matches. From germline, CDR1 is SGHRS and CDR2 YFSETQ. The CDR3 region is CASSLALSSGRSYYEQYF. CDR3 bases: TGCGCCAGCAGCTTGGCTTTGTCCAGCGGGAGGTCGTACTACGAGCAGTACTTC.

For the CDR3, the DNA is TGTGCCAGCAGTCACCTGACGGCCCCGGGCGAGCAGTACTTC. Its protein product is CASSHLTAPGEQYF. The chain is built from TRBV28 and TRBJ2-7, with D uncertain. This CDR3 is built from 14 residues. In germline, CDR1 is MDHEN, CDR2 SYDVKM. V was cut by 5 bases and J by 6 bases, with 17 bases left in between.

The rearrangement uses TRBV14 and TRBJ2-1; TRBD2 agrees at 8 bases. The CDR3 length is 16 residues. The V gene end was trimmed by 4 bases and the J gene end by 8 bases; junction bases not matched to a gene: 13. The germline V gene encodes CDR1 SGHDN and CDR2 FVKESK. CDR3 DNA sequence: TGTGCCAGCAGCCCCCGGGACCATCGGGGGGGCGATGAGCAGTTCTTC. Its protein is CASSPRDHRGGDEQFF. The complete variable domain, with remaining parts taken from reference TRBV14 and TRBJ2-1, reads EAGVTQFPSHSVIEKGQTVTLRCDPISGHDNLYWYRRVMGKEIKFLLHFVKESKQDESGMPNNRFLAERTGGTYSTLKVQPAELEDSGVYFCASSPRDHRGGDEQFFGPGTRLTVL.

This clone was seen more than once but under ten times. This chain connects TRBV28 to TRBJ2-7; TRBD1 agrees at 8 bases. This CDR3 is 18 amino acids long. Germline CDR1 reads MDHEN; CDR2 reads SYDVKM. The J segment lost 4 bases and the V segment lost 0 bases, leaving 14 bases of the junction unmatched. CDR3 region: CASSLCSSGGIGQYEQYF. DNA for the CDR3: TGTGCCAGCAGTTTATGCAGCTCAGGGGGCATAGGTCAATACGAGCAGTACTTC.

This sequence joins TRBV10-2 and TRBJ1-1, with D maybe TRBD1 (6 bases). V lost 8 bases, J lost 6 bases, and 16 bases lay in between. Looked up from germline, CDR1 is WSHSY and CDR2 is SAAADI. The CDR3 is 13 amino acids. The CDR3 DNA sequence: TGCGCCAGCCTGGCACGGTCAGGGGCTGAAGCTTTCTTT. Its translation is CASLARSGAEAFF.

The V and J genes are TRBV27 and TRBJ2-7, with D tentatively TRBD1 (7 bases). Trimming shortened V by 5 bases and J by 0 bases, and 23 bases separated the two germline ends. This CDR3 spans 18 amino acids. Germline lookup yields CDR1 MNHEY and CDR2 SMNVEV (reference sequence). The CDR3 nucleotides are TGTGCCAGCAGTCCCCAGGGGGGTCAAACCCCCCTCTCCTACGAGCAGTACTTC. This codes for CASSPQGGQTPLSYEQYF.

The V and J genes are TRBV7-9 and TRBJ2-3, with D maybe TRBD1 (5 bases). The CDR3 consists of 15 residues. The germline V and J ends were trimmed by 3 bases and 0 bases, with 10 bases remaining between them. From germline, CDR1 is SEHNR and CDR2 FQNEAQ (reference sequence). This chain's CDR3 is CASSLGHGSTDTQYF. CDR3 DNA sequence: TGTGCCAGCAGCTTGGGGCACGGTAGCACAGATACGCAGTATTTT.